This entry lists 4 T cell receptor beta chains sequenced from one sample in a study of T-cell memory formation after mild COVID-19. TCRdb itself ran the 5' RACE reads through MiXCR, one entry per CDR3 protein. The sample yields roughly 450,000 distinct CDR3 sequences, about a sixth seen once. The sequenced material came from PBMCs or a T cell subset sorted from them (not recorded which). These receptors came from a man between 18 and 35 years old who had mild COVID-19 (a few samples of this study predate the infection). Cell type and time point are not known.

This clonotype was counted a few times. The V and J genes are TRBV5-1 and TRBJ1-6, with D perhaps matching TRBD1 (5 bases). Trimming left V 3 bases short and J 4 bases short, with 11 bases between. CDR1 is SGHRS and CDR2 is YFSETQ in the germline V gene. The CDR3 totals 15 residues. The CDR3 DNA reads as TGCGCCAGCAGCTGGAGGGGCACTTATAATTCACCCCTCCACTTT. Amino acid sequence: CASSWRGTYNSPLHF.

This clonotype was found a few times. This chain links TRBV9 with TRBJ1-4; 8 nucleotides agree with TRBD1. The germline V gene encodes CDR1 SGDLS and CDR2 YYNGEE. The CDR3 sequence is 13 residues long. Losses at the gene ends were 7 bases for V and 13 bases for J; bases not matched to a gene: 12. The CDR3 reads CASGTGYNEGLFF. The CDR3 DNA sequence: TGTGCCAGCGGGACAGGTTATAATGAAGGACTGTTTTTT. Full variable domain (missing parts from reference TRBV9 and TRBJ1-4): DSGVTQTPKHLITATGQRVTLRCSPRSGDLSVYWYQQSLDQGLQFLIQYYNGEERAKGNILERFSAQQFPDLHSELNLSSLELGDSALYFCASGTGYNEGLFFGSGTQLSVL.

This rearrangement joins TRBV20-1 to TRBJ1-6, with D perhaps TRBD1 (6 bases). The length of the CDR3 is 13 residues. The germline CDR1 and CDR2 sequences are DFQATT and SNEGSKA (reference sequence). Trimming took 6 bases from V and 10 from J, leaving 16 bases between them. The CDR3 region has the DNA TGCAGTGCGGGGTGGGACACCAAATCACCCCTCCACTTT. This codes for CSAGWDTKSPLHF.

This chain uses TRBV5-4 with TRBJ1-1, with a weak D call TRBD1 (6 bases). Trimming shortened V by 1 base and J by 8 bases, and 15 bases separated the two germline ends. There are 14 residues in the CDR3. In germline, CDR1 is SGHNT, CDR2 YYREEE (reference sequence). The CDR3, as DNA: TGTGCCAGCAGCTTGACAGGGAGTTCGGTCGAAGCTTTCTTT. Protein: CASSLTGSSVEAFF.